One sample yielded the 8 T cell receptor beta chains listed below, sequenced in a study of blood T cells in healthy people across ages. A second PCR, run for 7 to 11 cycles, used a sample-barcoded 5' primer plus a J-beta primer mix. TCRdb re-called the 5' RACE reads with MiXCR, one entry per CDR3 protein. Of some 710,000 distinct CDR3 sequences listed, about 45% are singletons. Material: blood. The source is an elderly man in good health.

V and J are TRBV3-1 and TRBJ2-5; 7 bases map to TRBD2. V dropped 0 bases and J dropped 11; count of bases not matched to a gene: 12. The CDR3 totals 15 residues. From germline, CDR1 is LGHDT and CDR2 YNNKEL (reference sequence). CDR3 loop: CASSQEPAGRNEQYF. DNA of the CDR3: TGTGCCAGCAGCCAAGAGCCAGCGGGGCGCAATGAGCAGTACTTC.

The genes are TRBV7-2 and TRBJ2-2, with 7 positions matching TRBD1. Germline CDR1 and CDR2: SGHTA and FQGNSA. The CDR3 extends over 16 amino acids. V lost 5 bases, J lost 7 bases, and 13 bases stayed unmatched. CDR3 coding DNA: TGTGCCAGCAGCCCCCGACAGGGAGTATTGGGCGGGGAGCTGTTTTTT. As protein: CASSPRQGVLGGELFF.

Here the CDR3 DNA reads TGTGCCACCAGCTCCGGGACTAGCGGGAGGGTCAGTGAGCAGTTCTTC. It yields the protein CATSSGTSGRVSEQFF. J is TRBJ2-1 and V is TRBV24-1; TRBD2 agrees at 16 bases. V shed 7 bases, J shed 9 bases, and the junction held 8 bases outside the gene matches. Germline assignment: CDR1 KGHDR and CDR2 SFDVKD. The CDR3 runs 16 residues.

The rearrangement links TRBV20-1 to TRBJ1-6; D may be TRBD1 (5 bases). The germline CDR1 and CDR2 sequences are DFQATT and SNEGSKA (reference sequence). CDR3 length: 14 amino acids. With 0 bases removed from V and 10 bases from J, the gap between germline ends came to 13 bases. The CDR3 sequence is CSARDLGTDSPLHF. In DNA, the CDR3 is TGCAGTGCTAGAGATCTAGGGACGGACTCACCCCTCCACTTT.

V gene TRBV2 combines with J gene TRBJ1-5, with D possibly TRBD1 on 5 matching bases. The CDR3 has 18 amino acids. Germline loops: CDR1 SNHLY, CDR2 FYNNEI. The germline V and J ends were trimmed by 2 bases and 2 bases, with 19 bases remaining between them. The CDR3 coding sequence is TGTGCCAGCAGTGAAAGAACAGGTGGGGGTTTGGGCAATCAGCCCCAGCATTTT. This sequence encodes CASSERTGGGLGNQPQHF.

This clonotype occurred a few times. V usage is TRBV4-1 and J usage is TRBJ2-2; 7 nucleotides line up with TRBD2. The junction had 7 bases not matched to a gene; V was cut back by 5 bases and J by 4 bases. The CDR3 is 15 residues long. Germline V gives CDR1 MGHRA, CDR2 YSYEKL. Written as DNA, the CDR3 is TGCGCCAGCAGCAGGCTAGCGGTCTTCACCGGGGAGCTGTTTTTT. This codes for CASSRLAVFTGELFF.

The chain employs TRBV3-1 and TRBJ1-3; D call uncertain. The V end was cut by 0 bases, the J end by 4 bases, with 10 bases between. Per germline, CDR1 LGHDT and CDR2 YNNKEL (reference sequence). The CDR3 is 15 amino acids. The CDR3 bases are TGTGCCAGCAGCCAAGACGTCACCGGAGGAAACACCATATATTTT. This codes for CASSQDVTGGNTIYF.

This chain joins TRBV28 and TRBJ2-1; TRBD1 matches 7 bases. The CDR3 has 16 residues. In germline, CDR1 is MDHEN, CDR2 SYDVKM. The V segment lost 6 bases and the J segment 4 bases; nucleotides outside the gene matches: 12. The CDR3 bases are TGTGCCAGCAGCCTAAACAGGGGCCTAAAATACAATGAGCAGTTCTTC. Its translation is CASSLNRGLKYNEQFF.